Listed below are T cell receptor beta chains from one sample, sequenced in a study of cytomegalovirus exposure and HLA in healthy donors. Clones were read by immunoSEQ multiplex PCR, and TCRdb kept only the in-frame ones, dropping some. The sample yields about 98,000 clones, 60% to 80% seen once. The sequencing sample was made of PBMCs. Receptors originate from a female donor in good health and CMV-seronegative. The CDR3 runs from the conserved cysteine through the conserved F or W. The D gene is left open where the match is weak. The listing skips clone size in some rows; elsewhere it reads once, few, many or a size class.

>-|TRBV7-2|-|TRBJ1-2
CASSRVVAARSDGYTF
TGTGCCAGCAGCCGTGTCGTGGCGGCAAGGTCTGATGGCTACACCTTC
>-|TRBV5-4|TRBD1|TRBJ1-4
CASSSDRGEKLFF
TGTGCCAGCAGCAGTGACAGGGGTGAAAAACTGTTTTTT
>-|TRBV6-6|-|TRBJ1-6
CASSYGQNNSPLHF
TGTGCCAGCAGTTACGGACAAAATAATTCACCCCTCCACTTT
>-|TRBV4-3|-|TRBJ2-7
CASSLRWGVNTYEQYF
TGCGCCAGCAGCTTAAGGTGGGGGGTAAACACCTACGAGCAGTACTTC
>few|TRBV7-2|-|TRBJ1-1
CASGQLMNTEAFF
TGTGCCAGCGGACAGTTAATGAACACTGAAGCTTTCTTT
>few|TRBV4-2|TRBD1|TRBJ1-3
CASSQELDRGWNTIYF
TGTGCCAGCAGCCAAGAATTGGACAGGGGTTGGAACACCATATATTTT
>once|TRBV9|TRBD2|TRBJ2-3
CASSVEGSGRATDTQYF
TGTGCCAGCAGCGTAGAGGGTAGCGGGAGGGCAACAGATACGCAGTATTTT
>-|TRBV7-8|TRBD2|TRBJ2-1
CASSPPGTRLSEQFF
TGTGCCAGCAGCCCCCCTGGGACTAGATTGAGTGAGCAGTTCTTC
>-|TRBV5-4|TRBD1|TRBJ2-7
CASSLSGQLPYEQYF
TGTGCCAGCAGCTTGTCGGGACAGCTACCCTACGAGCAGTACTTC
>-|TRBV7-9|TRBD1|TRBJ2-1
CASSETGGALSSPYGEQFF
TGTGCCAGCAGCGAGACAGGGGGCGCCTTGAGTTCCCCCTATGGTGAGCAGTTCTTC
>-|TRBV20-1|-|TRBJ2-7
CSARGAYEQYF
TGCAGTGCTAGGGGCGCCTACGAGCAGTACTTC
>-|TRBV6-1|TRBD1|TRBJ1-5
CASSNGQGGNQPQHF
TGTGCCAGCAGTAACGGACAGGGGGGAAATCAGCCCCAGCATTTT
>-|TRBV11-2|TRBD2|TRBJ2-7
CASRPTSGRAYEQYF
TGTGCCAGCAGACCGACTAGCGGGAGGGCCTACGAGCAGTACTTC
>few|TRBV6-5|-|TRBJ1-4
CASSALQFEKLFF
TGTGCCAGCAGTGCCTTACAGTTTGAAAAACTGTTTTTT
>-|TRBV5-1|TRBD1|TRBJ1-5
CASSQQGDQPQHF
TGCGCCAGCAGCCAACAGGGGGATCAGCCCCAGCATTTT
>-|TRBV6-5|TRBD1|TRBJ2-7
CASRQTGWLDEQYF
TGTGCCAGCAGGCAGACAGGGTGGCTGGACGAGCAGTACTTC
>few|TRBV2|-|TRBJ2-2
CASSEPLYSGELFF
TGTGCCAGCAGTGAACCCCTCTATAGCGGGGAGCTGTTTTTT
>-|TRBV12-5|-|TRBJ1-1
CASGLVEIEAFF
TGTGCTAGTGGTTTGGTAGAGATTGAAGCTTTCTTT
>-|TRBV5-6|-|TRBJ2-1
CASSLGGLPSEQFF
TGTGCCAGCAGCTTGGGAGGGCTTCCAAGCGAGCAGTTCTTC
>few|TRBV30|-|TRBJ2-2
CAWSVHLVDTGELFF
TGTGCCTGGAGTGTACACCTAGTCGACACCGGGGAGCTGTTTTTT
>-|TRBV15|TRBD2|TRBJ2-1
CATSRVRTSGSYEQFF
TGTGCCACCAGCAGAGTTAGGACTAGCGGGAGCTATGAGCAGTTCTTC
>-|TRBV30|-|TRBJ1-6
CAWSVLGSPLHF
TGTGCCTGGAGTGTACTTGGTTCACCCCTCCACTTT
>few|TRBV15|TRBD1|TRBJ1-2
CATSRGDRGTYGYTF
TGTGCCACCAGCAGAGGGGACAGGGGGACCTATGGCTACACCTTC
>-|TRBV6-5|TRBD1|TRBJ1-1
CASLPLQGAEAFF
TGTGCCAGCCTCCCTTTACAGGGGGCTGAAGCTTTCTTT
>few|TRBV25-1|-|TRBJ2-7
CASAGIPSYEQYF
TGTGCCAGCGCCGGGATTCCTTCCTACGAGCAGTACTTC
>-|TRBV4-1|-|TRBJ1-5
CAISPSRARRYSNQPQHF
TGCGCCATCAGCCCCAGCCGGGCCAGGAGGTATAGCAATCAGCCCCAGCATTTT
>once|TRBV28|TRBD1|TRBJ2-7
CASKPGQELRSYEQYF
TGTGCCAGCAAGCCGGGACAGGAGTTGAGGTCCTACGAGCAGTACTTC
>-|TRBV18|-|TRBJ1-1
CASSPAGTPEAEAFF
TGTGCCAGCTCTCCCGCGGGAACTCCGGAGGCTGAAGCTTTCTTT
>few|TRBV27|-|TRBJ2-7
CASSPPGSIHEQYF
TGTGCCAGCAGTCCCCCCGGTAGCATCCACGAGCAGTACTTC
>few|TRBV6-1|-|TRBJ2-7
CASSPRGETYEQYF
TGTGCCAGCAGTCCGCGGGGCGAAACCTACGAGCAGTACTTC
>-|TRBV7-6|-|TRBJ2-1
CASSPKRALYNEQFF
TGTGCCAGCAGCCCGAAGCGGGCTCTCTACAATGAGCAGTTCTTC